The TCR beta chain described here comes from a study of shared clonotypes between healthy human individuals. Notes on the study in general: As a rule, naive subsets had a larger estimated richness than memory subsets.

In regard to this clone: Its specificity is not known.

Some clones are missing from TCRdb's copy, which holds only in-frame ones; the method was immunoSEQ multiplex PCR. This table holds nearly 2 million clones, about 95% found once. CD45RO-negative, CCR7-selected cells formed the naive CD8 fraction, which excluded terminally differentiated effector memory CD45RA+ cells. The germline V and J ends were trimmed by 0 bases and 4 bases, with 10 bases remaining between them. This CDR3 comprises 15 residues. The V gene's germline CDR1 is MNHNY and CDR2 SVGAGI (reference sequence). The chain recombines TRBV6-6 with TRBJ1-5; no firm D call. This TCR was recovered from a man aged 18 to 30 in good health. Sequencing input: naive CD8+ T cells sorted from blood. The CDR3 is CASSYSEGWNQPQHF. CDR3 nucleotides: TGTGCCAGCAGTTACTCGGAGGGATGGAATCAGCCCCAGCATTTT.